The entry below gives a single T cell receptor beta chain sequence along with its context. Germline values: CDR1 SGHAT, CDR2 FQNNGV. Trimming at V came to 5 bases and at J to 4 bases, leaving 5 bases not matched to a gene. The CDR3 has 15 amino acids. This specimen comes from a study of regulatory T cells in long-lasting Graves disease. Time point denoted: newly diagnosed GD, antithyroid drugs for less than 3 months. There was RNA extracted from PBMCs, and the TCR library was made from it. Libraries of TCR beta came from iRepertoire HTBI primers plus Arm-PCR of CDR3 regions. TCRdb ran MiXCR on the multiplex PCR reads and lists one entry per CDR3 protein. The sample yields approximately 400,000 distinct CDR3 sequences, 15% seen once. These data also formed part of another study, on T cells in Graves' hyperthyroidism and ophthalmopathy. That investigation notes: The model anticipated ophthalmopathy a median around 6 months pre-onset.

The sequence derives from a woman in her thirties or forties with Graves disease. The sequencing used peripheral blood mononuclear cells (PBMCs), collected at new diagnosis, from a patient treated with antithyroid drugs. The chain joins TRBV11-2 to TRBJ2-1; 10 bases fit TRBD2. The CDR3 nucleotides are TGTGCCAGCAGCACAACTAGCGGGGATTACAATGAGCAGTTCTTC. It yields the protein CASSTTSGDYNEQFF.